This T cell receptor (beta chain) emerged from a study of glioma-infiltrating T cells after dendritic cell vaccination. V lost 5 bases to trimming and J lost 5 bases; unmatched junction nucleotides: 13. The germline CDR1 and CDR2 sequences are LNHDA and SQIVND (reference sequence). There are 16 residues in the CDR3. TCRdb's copy holds only in-frame clones and misses some; the assay was immunoSEQ multiplex PCR. Here the sample spans roughly 100,000 clones, 90% being singletons. Time point described: after dendritic cell vaccination, including at tumor progression/relapse. This TCR derives from a human donor with glioblastoma. The chain is built from TRBV19 and TRBJ2-3; 7 positions match TRBD2. The material was blood, obtained after dendritic cell vaccination. CDR3 nucleotides: TGTGCCAGTAGTGTAACACCTCGGCCGGGGGGAGATACGCAGTATTTT. Translated, it gives CASSVTPRPGGDTQYF. Combining the CDR3 with reference TRBV19 and TRBJ2-3 gives the whole variable domain DGGITQSPKYLFRKEGQNVTLSCEQNLNHDAMYWYRQDPGQGLRLIYYSQIVNDFQKGDIAEGYSVSREKKESFPLTVTSAQKNPTAFYLCASSVTPRPGGDTQYFGPGTRLTVL.